Presented here are 22 T cell receptor beta chains from one specimen sequenced in a study of radiotherapy plus CTLA-4 blockade in lung cancer. Data came from immunoSEQ multiplex PCR; TCRdb stores just in-frame clones and leaves some out. Seen here are approximately 98,000 clones, 82% observed once, and the top ten hold about 3.5%. This sample comprised peripheral blood, obtained from a patient treated with radiotherapy plus ipilimumab. These receptors were obtained from a human donor with non-small cell lung cancer who had a partial response to radiotherapy plus ipilimumab.

V gene TRBV6-5 combines with J gene TRBJ2-7, with a weak D call TRBD1 (5 bases). Germline CDR1 MNHEY, CDR2 SVGAGI. With 2 bases removed from V and 3 bases from J, the gap between germline ends came to 11 bases. CDR3 length: 14 residues. As DNA, the CDR3 is TGTGCCAGCAGTTACCTCGCAGGGAACTACGAGCAGTACTTC. Its translation is CASSYLAGNYEQYF.

Only a few counts were recorded for this clone. J is TRBJ2-5 and V is TRBV29-1; possible D gene TRBD2, 5 bases. The length of the CDR3 is 10 residues. Germline V gene lookup returns CDR1 SQVTM and CDR2 ANQGSEA. The V end was cut by 5 bases, the J end by 5 bases, with 6 bases between. CDR3 DNA: TGCAGCGTTCGGACTGAGACCCAGTACTTC. This sequence encodes CSVRTETQYF.

The chain's CDR3 is CASAGQGNTEAFF. CDR3 DNA sequence: TGTGCCAGCGCGGGACAGGGGAACACTGAAGCTTTCTTT. V is TRBV2 and J is TRBJ1-1, with 9 bases that match TRBD1. V shed 8 bases, J shed 1 base, and the junction held 2 bases outside the gene matches. The CDR3 consists of 13 residues. Germline lookup yields CDR1 SNHLY and CDR2 FYNNEI. Drawing the rest from reference TRBV2 and TRBJ1-1, the complete variable domain is EPEVTQTPSHQVTQMGQEVILRCVPISNHLYFYWYRQILGQKVEFLVSFYNNEISEKSEIFDDQFSVERPDGSNFTLKIRSTKLEDSAMYFCASAGQGNTEAFFGQGTRLTVV.

This chain joins TRBV11-3 and TRBJ2-5; TRBD2 aligns across 8 bases. J was trimmed by 3 bases and V by 5 bases; bases with no gene match: 8. CDR3 size: 15 residues. Germline CDR1 is SGHNT and CDR2 is YENEEA. The CDR3 coding sequence is TGTGCCAGCAGCCCGGGGGGGGCAGGGAAAGAGACCCAGTACTTC. It translates to CASSPGGAGKETQYF.

In regard to this clone: Because the CDR3's place on the DNA is in doubt, the DNA is left out and the CDR3 is given as listed by TCRdb. The V gene is TRBV4-2, the J gene TRBJ2-1; no DNA check was done on the table's D call, TRBD2. The CDR3 spans 18 amino acids, including both terminal residues. Germline CDR1 and CDR2: LGHNA and YNFKEQ. CDR3 in amino acids: CASSTIDFRGFSYNEQFF.

The rearrangement links TRBV14 to TRBJ1-5, with D possibly being TRBD1 (5 bases). V lost 4 bases and J lost 4, with 11 bases in between. The CDR3 sequence is 14 residues long. Germline lookup yields CDR1 SGHDN and CDR2 FVKESK. The CDR3 here is CASSPGPGNQPQHF. The CDR3 DNA reads TGTGCCAGCAGCCCCGGACCAGGGAATCAGCCCCAGCATTTT.

This clone was detected once. The chain uses TRBV6-4 and TRBJ2-1; no reliable D call. This CDR3 has 14 residues. Trimming took 8 bases from V and 0 from J, leaving 11 bases between them. Germline V gene data show CDR1 as MRHNA and CDR2 as SNTAGT. The CDR3 loop reads CASRSEISYNEQFF. The DNA for the CDR3 is TGTGCCAGCCGGAGCGAGATCTCCTACAATGAGCAGTTCTTC.

The chain joins TRBV6-5 to TRBJ1-1; D is unresolved. Per germline, CDR1 MNHEY and CDR2 SVGAGI. CDR3 length: 13 amino acids. Trimming took off 0 bases at V and 8 bases at J, with 10 bases between the two ends. The CDR3: CASSYSRVGEAFF. CDR3 coding DNA: TGTGCCAGCAGTTACTCGAGGGTAGGAGAAGCTTTCTTT.

The chain recombines TRBV6-5 with TRBJ2-7, with D perhaps matching TRBD2 (6 bases). This CDR3 has 13 amino acids. Trimming removed 2 bases at V and 6 bases at J, with 11 bases between. CDR1 and CDR2 (germline): MNHEY, SVGAGI. The CDR3 DNA reads as TGTGCCAGCAGTTACGGGCGGGGAAGCGAGCAGTACTTC. It is translated as CASSYGRGSEQYF.

This clone has a single count. CDR3 loop: CASNKDREYYEQYF. Written as DNA, the CDR3 is TGTGCCAGCAACAAGGACAGGGAATACTACGAGCAGTACTTC. The chain uses TRBV28 and TRBJ2-7; 8 bases align to TRBD1. The CDR3 covers 14 residues. Per the germline V gene, CDR1 is MDHEN and CDR2 is SYDVKM. The trim removed 7 bases at V and 3 bases at J, leaving 8 bases unmatched.

The chain carries TRBV5-4 and TRBJ2-1; TRBD1 is a possible D gene (6 bases). With 4 bases removed from V and 1 base from J, the gap between germline ends came to 15 bases. The CDR3 length is 16 residues. Germline CDR1 SGHNT, CDR2 YYREEE (reference sequence). In DNA form, the CDR3 reads TGTGCCAGCAGCCCGACAGGTCTGAGGTCCTACAATGAGCAGTTCTTC. Protein: CASSPTGLRSYNEQFF.

A single count supports this clone. The genes are TRBV7-3 and TRBJ2-1, with 12 bases that match TRBD2. This CDR3 is 15 amino acids long. Germline assignment: CDR1 SGHTA and CDR2 FQGTGA. V dropped 5 bases and J dropped 4; count of bases not matched to a gene: 3. The CDR3 nucleotides are TGTGCCAGCAGCGGGACTAGCGGGCCGTACAATGAGCAGTTCTTC. Amino acids: CASSGTSGPYNEQFF.

This chain connects TRBV29-1 to TRBJ1-3, with D possibly being TRBD1 (5 bases). This CDR3 is built from 13 residues. Germline V gene lookup returns CDR1 SQVTM and CDR2 ANQGSEA. Between the trimmed V and J ends, which lost 7 bases and 0 bases, there was a span of 10 bases. The chain's CDR3 is CSATGYSGNTIYF. CDR3 in DNA: TGCAGCGCAACAGGTTACTCTGGAAACACCATATATTTT.

The rearrangement joins TRBV18 to TRBJ1-1; possibly TRBD1 for D (5 bases). This CDR3 comprises 15 residues. The V gene's germline CDR1 is KGHSH and CDR2 LQKENI. The germline V and J ends were trimmed by 2 bases and 2 bases, with 12 bases remaining between them. CDR3: CASSPAGDDNTEAFF. CDR3 nucleotide sequence: TGTGCCAGCTCACCAGCGGGGGACGACAACACTGAAGCTTTCTTT.

This rearrangement joins TRBV7-2 to TRBJ1-3; possible D gene TRBD1, 6 bases. This CDR3 has 17 amino acids. The V end lost 5 bases, the J end lost 10 bases, and 27 bases lay between the germline ends. Germline V CDR1 and CDR2: SGHTA, FQGNSA. The CDR3 bases are TGTGCCAGCAGCGGAATCAGGGGCAACCCGGGTTTACGGACCATATATTTT. This gives the protein CASSGIRGNPGLRTIYF.

There are a few counts of this clone. Other DNA sequences in the sample encode the same CDR3. This rearrangement joins TRBV5-1 to TRBJ2-1; TRBD2 aligns across 7 bases. V trimming: 0 bases; J trimming: 3 bases; junction bases outside the gene matches: 6. The germline V gene has CDR1 SGHRS and CDR2 YFSETQ. The CDR3 is made up of 16 amino acids. In nucleotides, the CDR3 is TGCGCCAGCAGCTTGGTGAGCGGGACGGACTACAATGAGCAGTTCTTC. Amino acid sequence: CASSLVSGTDYNEQFF.

The chain has TRBV5-1 and TRBJ2-7; D ambiguous. Between the trimmed V and J ends, which lost 4 bases and 5 bases, there was a span of 16 bases. The CDR3 totals 14 residues. Germline V gene data show CDR1 as SGHRS and CDR2 as YFSETQ. DNA of the CDR3: TGCGCCAGCAGCCTTGACGGGTCGTGGAACGAGCAGTACTTC. Translated, it gives CASSLDGSWNEQYF.

The V and J genes are TRBV6-5 and TRBJ2-2, with TRBD2 as a possible D gene (5 bases). The CDR3 extends over 15 amino acids. Trimming cost V 10 bases and J 6 bases, with 21 bases left between them. Germline V CDR1 and CDR2: MNHEY, SVGAGI. The CDR3 loop is CATAGLALAAGELFF. CDR3 nucleotide sequence: TGTGCCACCGCCGGGCTAGCCCTAGCCGCCGGGGAGCTGTTTTTT.

The V gene is TRBV6-5, the J gene TRBJ2-1; D remains ambiguous. Germline V lookup: CDR1 MNHEY, CDR2 SVGAGI. V was trimmed by 3 bases and J by 0 bases, leaving 9 bases between them. There are 15 residues in the CDR3. Here the CDR3 DNA reads TGTGCCAGCAGTTATGGAGTTAGCTCCTACAATGAGCAGTTCTTC. Protein sequence: CASSYGVSSYNEQFF.

The V and J genes are TRBV28 and TRBJ2-7; no reliable D call. V lost 7 bases and J 2 bases, leaving 15 bases between the germline ends. The CDR3 loop spans 14 amino acids. Germline loops: CDR1 MDHEN, CDR2 SYDVKM. This CDR3 is CASTGRPFTYEQYF. The DNA of the CDR3 is TGTGCCAGCACCGGTCGTCCCTTCACCTACGAGCAGTACTTC.

The J gene is TRBJ2-3, the V gene TRBV5-1; D remains ambiguous. This CDR3 comprises 14 residues. The V end was cut by 0 bases, the J end by 0 bases, with 5 bases between. Per the germline V gene, CDR1 is SGHRS and CDR2 is YFSETQ. CDR3 region: CASSLDGSTDTQYF. CDR3 coding DNA: TGCGCCAGCAGCTTGGACGGTAGCACAGATACGCAGTATTTT.

The rearrangement joins TRBV19 to TRBJ2-7, with D tentatively TRBD1 (6 bases). Trimming took off 6 bases at V and 3 bases at J, with 18 bases between the two ends. The CDR3 consists of 15 residues. Germline values: CDR1 LNHDA, CDR2 SQIVND (reference sequence). CDR3 sequence: CASSAIPGQSYEQYF. The CDR3 DNA sequence: TGTGCCAGTAGCGCTATACCGGGACAAAGCTACGAGCAGTACTTC. The variable domain in full, with the rest retrieved from reference TRBV19 and TRBJ2-7, is DGGITQSPKYLFRKEGQNVTLSCEQNLNHDAMYWYRQDPGQGLRLIYYSQIVNDFQKGDIAEGYSVSREKKESFPLTVTSAQKNPTAFYLCASSAIPGQSYEQYFGPGTRLTVT.